This TCR beta chain was sequenced for a study of molecular identifiers for immune sequencing clone quantification. As for the study in general: Replicate experiments took RNA from 20,000 or 100,000 naive CD8 cells, divided it five ways and sequenced four.

CDR3 length: 16 amino acids. Per the germline V gene, CDR1 is LGHNA and CDR2 is YSLEER. V was shortened by 0 bases and J by 5 bases, with 17 bases between the two germline ends. TCRdb redid the calling of the PCR reads with MiXCR, one entry per CDR3 protein. The repertoire holds approximately 100,000 distinct CDR3 sequences, with approximately 40% as singletons. This receptor was taken from a human donor in good health. Some libraries in this study had Jurkat cell RNA spiked in. The rearrangement joins TRBV4-3 to TRBJ2-7; D may be TRBD1 (5 bases). Sample: naive CD8+ T cells from blood, with Jurkat cell RNA spiked in. Subset given: FACS-sorted CD8+CD4-CCR7+CD45RA+ naive T cells. In nucleotides, the CDR3 is TGCGCCAGCAGCCAAGACTCGCCAGGGCGAGCCGACGAGCAGTACTTC. This codes for CASSQDSPGRADEQYF.